Below are 14 T cell receptor beta chains sequenced from a single sample in a study of beta chain features in type 1 diabetes. Sequencing targeted expressed TCRB transcripts, as all isolated RNA had been reverse transcribed. Sequenced by immunoSEQ multiplex PCR; TCRdb stores in-frame clones only, minus some. The table records tens of thousands of clones, approximately 50% of them present only once. Sequenced input: central memory CD4+ T cells from blood. The source of these receptors is a woman under 30 in good health.

The chain couples TRBV30 to TRBJ2-1; no clear D gene. The germline V gene has CDR1 GTSNPN and CDR2 SVGIG (reference sequence). V lost 1 base and J 8 bases, leaving 6 bases between the germline ends. The CDR3 has 11 amino acids. The CDR3 reads CAWSETDEQFF. Here the CDR3 DNA reads TGTGCCTGGAGTGAAACGGATGAGCAGTTCTTC.

The gene calls are TRBV15 and TRBJ2-2, with D uncertain. V was trimmed by 9 bases and J by 6 bases, leaving 11 bases between them. The CDR3 has 12 amino acids. Germline V gene sequence: CDR1 LNHNV, CDR2 YYDKDF (reference sequence). For the CDR3, the DNA is TGTGCCACTGAACGGGTCGCCGGGGAGCTGTTTTTT. This sequence encodes CATERVAGELFF.

This chain uses TRBV6-5 with TRBJ1-2; 9 bases align to TRBD1. Trimming removed 6 bases from V and 7 bases from J; junction bases left unmatched: 6. CDR1 is MNHEY, CDR2 SVGAGI, per germline. The CDR3 is 13 amino acids. The CDR3 loop reads CASSSGTGRGYTF. The CDR3 bases are TGTGCCAGCAGCTCCGGGACAGGGCGTGGCTACACCTTC.

The chain uses TRBV6-5 and TRBJ1-2; D gene uncertain. The CDR3 runs 13 residues. Germline CDR1 is MNHEY and CDR2 is SVGAGI. Trimming cost V 5 bases and J 8 bases, with 15 bases left between them. The CDR3 is CASSDGRFGGYTF. CDR3 DNA: TGTGCCAGCAGTGATGGTCGATTCGGGGGCTACACCTTC.

The rearrangement joins TRBV30 to TRBJ1-2; D gene ambiguous. This CDR3 has 14 amino acids. Trimming removed 5 bases from V and 0 bases from J, with 13 bases in between. Germline CDR1 GTSNPN, CDR2 SVGIG (reference sequence). The CDR3, as DNA: TGTGCCTGGTATTTTGGGCCTCCTAACTATGGCTACACCTTC. It yields the protein CAWYFGPPNYGYTF.

In regard to this clone: Its ends do not fully match the called genes, so a read error is possible. Within the sample, other DNA sequences also encode this same CDR3. The chain has TRBV10-3 and TRBJ1-2, with D possibly being TRBD1 (5 bases). The CDR3 extends over 14 amino acids. Germline V gene sequence: CDR1 ENHRY, CDR2 SYGVKD. For the CDR3, the DNA is TGTGCCATCAGTGGGGGGGACGGGAACTATGGCTACACTTTC. Protein: CAISGGDGNYGYTF.

The chain couples TRBV7-9 to TRBJ1-1; weak D call: TRBD1 (6 bases). Germline CDR1 is SEHNR and CDR2 is FQNEAQ (reference sequence). The CDR3 has 12 amino acids. The ends were cut back, 5 bases at V and 5 bases at J, with 9 bases in the middle. CDR3 loop: CASSRQGTEAFF. The DNA for the CDR3 is TGTGCCAGCAGCCGTCAGGGGACTGAAGCTTTCTTT.

The chain carries TRBV11-2 and TRBJ2-1; TRBD2 is a possible D gene (5 bases). Germline V gene sequence: CDR1 SGHAT, CDR2 FQNNGV. V gave up 5 bases and J gave up 5 bases, with 13 bases separating them. This CDR3 spans 14 amino acids. CDR3 nucleotide sequence: TGTGCCAGCAGCGAGGGAAGACGAAACAATGAGCAGTTCTTC. Translated: CASSEGRRNNEQFF.

The gene calls are TRBV5-6 and TRBJ2-2; D is perhaps TRBD1 (5 bases). Trimming stripped 4 bases from V and 3 bases from J, with 16 bases between. Per germline, CDR1 SGHDT and CDR2 YYEEEE. The CDR3 has 16 amino acids. CDR3 sequence reads: CASSLRQGIDTGELFF. DNA for the CDR3: TGTGCCAGCAGCCTTAGGCAGGGAATAGACACCGGGGAGCTGTTTTTT.

CDR3 DNA: TGCGCCAGCAGCTTGGTAGCGGGGGCTGGGGACACTGAAGCTTTCTTT. Encoded protein: CASSLVAGAGDTEAFF. The rearrangement joins TRBV5-1 to TRBJ1-1, with D perhaps matching TRBD1 (6 bases). The V end lost 0 bases, the J end lost 3 bases, and 15 bases lay between the germline ends. This CDR3 spans 16 amino acids. CDR1 and CDR2 from the germline V gene are SGHRS and YFSETQ.

The V and J genes are TRBV28 and TRBJ2-1; 7 bases are shared with TRBD2. Germline loops: CDR1 MDHEN, CDR2 SYDVKM. The CDR3 is 14 amino acids. V trimming: 4 bases; J trimming: 8 bases; junction bases outside the gene matches: 8. DNA of the CDR3: TGTGCCAGCAGTTCCGCGGGGGACCGGGATGAGCAGTTCTTC. Encoded protein: CASSSAGDRDEQFF.

This clone is a singleton in its sample. CDR3 region: CASSVPKGAGVHEQYF. DNA of the CDR3: TGTGCCAGCAGCGTCCCGAAAGGGGCGGGAGTCCACGAGCAGTACTTC. The chain is built from TRBV7-9 and TRBJ2-7; 7 bases fit TRBD2. V dropped 5 bases and J dropped 5; count of bases not matched to a gene: 15. Germline V gives CDR1 SEHNR, CDR2 FQNEAQ (reference sequence). This CDR3 is built from 16 residues.

This sequence joins TRBV5-1 and TRBJ2-7; D is possibly TRBD1 (6 bases). Per the germline V gene, CDR1 is SGHRS and CDR2 is YFSETQ. Trimming stripped 4 bases from V and 5 bases from J, with 19 bases between. CDR3 length: 15 residues. As DNA, the CDR3 is TGCGCCAGCAGCCTGGGCAGTTACAGGGAGCACGAGCAGTACTTC. Translating it yields CASSLGSYREHEQYF.

V gene TRBV5-5 combines with J gene TRBJ2-1; 8 nucleotides match TRBD1. CDR1 is SGHKS and CDR2 is YYEKEE in the germline V gene (reference sequence). V dropped 1 base and J dropped 5; count of bases not matched to a gene: 17. This CDR3 has 19 amino acids. The CDR3 DNA reads as TGTGCCAGCAGCTTGAGATGGACTCTACGGGCACAGGGGGACAATGAGCAGTTCTTC. Its translation is CASSLRWTLRAQGDNEQFF.